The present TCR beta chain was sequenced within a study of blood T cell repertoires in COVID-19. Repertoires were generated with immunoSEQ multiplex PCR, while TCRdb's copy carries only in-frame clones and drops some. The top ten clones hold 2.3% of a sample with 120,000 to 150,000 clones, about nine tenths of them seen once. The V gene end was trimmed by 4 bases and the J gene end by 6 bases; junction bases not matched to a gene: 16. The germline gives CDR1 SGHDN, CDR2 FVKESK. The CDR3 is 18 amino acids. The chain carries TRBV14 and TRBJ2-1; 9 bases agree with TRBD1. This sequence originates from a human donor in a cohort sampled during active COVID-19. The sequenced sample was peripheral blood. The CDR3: CASSPLTRGQGFSNEQFF. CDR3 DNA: TGTGCCAGCAGCCCGCTAACTAGGGGACAGGGTTTCTCCAATGAGCAGTTCTTC.